A single sample gave rise to the 5 T cell receptor beta chains below, sequenced in a study of blood T cell repertoires in COVID-19. Repertoires were generated with immunoSEQ multiplex PCR, while TCRdb's copy carries only in-frame clones and drops some. The sample lists around 300,000 clones; approximately 80% were seen once. The specimen was peripheral blood. Receptors were obtained from a woman between 50 and 59 years old with active or convalescent COVID-19.

The rearrangement uses TRBV2 and TRBJ1-6, with TRBD1 as a possible D gene (5 bases). The CDR3 spans 17 residues. Germline CDR1 SNHLY, CDR2 FYNNEI. V was trimmed by 8 bases and J by 8 bases, leaving 25 bases between them. CDR3 DNA: TGTGCCAGCGGGTCGGGAGTGGGGGGAGTGGGGCATTCACCCCTCCACTTT. Protein: CASGSGVGGVGHSPLHF.

Points on this clone: One junction end disagrees with the germline gene, perhaps due to a read error. The chain combines TRBV19 with TRBJ1-6; 8 nucleotides match TRBD1. The CDR3 totals 13 residues. CDR1 and CDR2 from the germline V gene are LNHDA and SQIVND (reference sequence). CDR3 loop: CASSIRLLGQATF. The CDR3 DNA is TGTGCCAGTAGTATCCGCTTGCTGGGACAGGCAACCTTT.

This chain links TRBV11-2 with TRBJ2-1; D not resolved. Germline CDR1 SGHAT, CDR2 FQNNGV. V was clipped by 2 bases and J by 13 bases, with 12 bases between them. This CDR3 has 12 amino acids. The CDR3 loop reads CASSLPARIQFF. The CDR3 coding sequence is TGTGCCAGCAGCTTACCAGCGAGAATACAGTTCTTC. The entire variable domain, with the rest obtained from reference TRBV11-2 and TRBJ2-1, is as follows: EAGVAQSPRYKIIEKRQSVAFWCNPISGHATLYWYQQILGQGPKLLIQFQNNGVVDDSQLPKDRFSAERLKGVDSTLKIQPAKLEDSAVYLCASSLPARIQFFGPGTRLTVL.

This sequence joins TRBV24-1 and TRBJ1-5; TRBD1 agrees at 7 bases. Germline V gene data show CDR1 as KGHDR and CDR2 as SFDVKD. V shed 9 bases, J shed 2 bases, and the junction held 9 bases outside the gene matches. This CDR3 region has 15 residues. DNA of the CDR3: TGTGCCACCGGGTCAGGGGGTGTCGGCAATCAGCCCCAGCATTTT. Amino acid sequence: CATGSGGVGNQPQHF.

This chain joins TRBV2 and TRBJ2-1, with TRBD2 matching over 11 bases. Trimming took 4 bases from V and 4 from J; bases not matched to a gene: 3. The CDR3 spans 15 residues. Per germline, CDR1 SNHLY and CDR2 FYNNEI. The CDR3 bases are TGTGCCAGCAGTGTAGCGGGAGGGCGGTACAATGAGCAGTTCTTC. This encodes CASSVAGGRYNEQFF.